This T cell receptor (beta chain) comes out of a study of cytomegalovirus exposure and HLA in healthy donors. Study-wide results and limits: There were several of the most significant clusters that appeared linked to common viral pathogens in a later analysis. There were fewer than 200 TCR beta chains listed as cytomegalovirus-associated. HLA alleles were associated with around 17,000 TCR beta sequences in a later analysis at 0.05 false discovery rate.

CDR3 length: 15 residues. The trim removed 8 bases at V and 5 bases at J, leaving 12 bases unmatched. The germline CDR1 and CDR2 sequences are MNHNS and SASEGT. Samples came from healthy bone marrow donors. The PCR ran on 60 Vbeta and 13 Jbeta primers. Data came from immunoSEQ multiplex PCR; TCRdb stores just in-frame clones and leaves some out. The sample holds over 200,000 clones, roughly 80% seen once. In the case of this clone: No antigen is known for it.

The rearrangement uses TRBV6-1 and TRBJ1-5; 7 positions agree with TRBD1. The sequenced sample consisted of PBMCs. The receptor was isolated from a male donor in good health and CMV-seronegative. The CDR3 coding sequence is TGTGCCAGCCGACCACAGGGGTGGGTTTATCAGCCCCAGCATTTT. Protein sequence: CASRPQGWVYQPQHF.